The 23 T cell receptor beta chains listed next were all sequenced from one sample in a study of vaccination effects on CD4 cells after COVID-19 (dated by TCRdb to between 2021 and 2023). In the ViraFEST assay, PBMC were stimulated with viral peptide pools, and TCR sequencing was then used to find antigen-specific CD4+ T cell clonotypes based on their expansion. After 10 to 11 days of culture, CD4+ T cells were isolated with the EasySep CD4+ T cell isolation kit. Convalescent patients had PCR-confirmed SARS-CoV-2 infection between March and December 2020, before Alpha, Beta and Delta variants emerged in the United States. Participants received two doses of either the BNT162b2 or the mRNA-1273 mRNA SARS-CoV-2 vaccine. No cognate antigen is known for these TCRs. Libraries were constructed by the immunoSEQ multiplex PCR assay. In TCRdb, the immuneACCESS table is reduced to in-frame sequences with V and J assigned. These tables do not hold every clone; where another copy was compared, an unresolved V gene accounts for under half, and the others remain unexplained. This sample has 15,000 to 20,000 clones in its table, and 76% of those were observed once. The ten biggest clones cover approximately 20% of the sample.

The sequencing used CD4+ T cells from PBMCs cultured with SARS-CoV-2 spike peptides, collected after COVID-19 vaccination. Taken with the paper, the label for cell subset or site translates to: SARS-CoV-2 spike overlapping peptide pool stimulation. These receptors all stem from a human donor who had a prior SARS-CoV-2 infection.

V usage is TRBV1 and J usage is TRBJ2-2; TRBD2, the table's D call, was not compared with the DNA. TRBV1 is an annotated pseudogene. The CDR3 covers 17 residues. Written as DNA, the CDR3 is TGCACCAGCAGCCAAGATCTTGGTACACGCGGCACCGGGGAGCTGTTTTTT. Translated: CTSSQDLGTRGTGELFF.

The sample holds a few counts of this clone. The CDR3 DNA reads TGTGCCATCAGTGAATCGGGGGGGGTGTACAATGAGCAGTTCTTC. Encoded protein: CAISESGGVYNEQFF. J is TRBJ2-1 and V is TRBV10-3; 8 positions agree with TRBD2. This CDR3 region has 15 residues. Germline CDR1 reads ENHRY; CDR2 reads SYGVKD. Unmatched junction bases numbered 5, after V lost 3 bases and J lost 4 bases.

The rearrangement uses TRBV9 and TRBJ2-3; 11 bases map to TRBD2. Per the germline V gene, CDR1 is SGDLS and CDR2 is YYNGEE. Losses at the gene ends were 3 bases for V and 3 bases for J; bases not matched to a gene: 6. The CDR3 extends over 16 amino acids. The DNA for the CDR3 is TGTGCCAGCAGCGGCAACATAGCGGGGGGGACAGATACGCAGTATTTT. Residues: CASSGNIAGGTDTQYF.

CDR3 bases: TGTGCCAGCAGCTTGGATTCAGGGACCGGTGGTGAAGCTTTCTTT. Its protein is CASSLDSGTGGEAFF. This chain joins TRBV7-9 and TRBJ1-1, with a tentative D call TRBD1 (5 bases). Germline-derived CDR1 and CDR2 are SEHNR and FQNEAQ (reference sequence). V was clipped by 3 bases and J by 7 bases, with 18 bases between them. This CDR3 spans 15 amino acids.

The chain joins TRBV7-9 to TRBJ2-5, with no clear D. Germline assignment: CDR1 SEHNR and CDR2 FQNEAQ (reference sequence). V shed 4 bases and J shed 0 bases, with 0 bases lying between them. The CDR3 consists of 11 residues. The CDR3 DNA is TGTGCCAGCAGCTACCAAGAGACCCAGTACTTC. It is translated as CASSYQETQYF. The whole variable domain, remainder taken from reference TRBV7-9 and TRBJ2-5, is DTGVSQNPRHKITKRGQNVTFRCDPISEHNRLYWYRQTLGQGPEFLTYFQNEAQLEKSRLLSDRFSAERPKGSFSTLEIQRTEQGDSAMYLCASSYQETQYFGPGTRLLVL.

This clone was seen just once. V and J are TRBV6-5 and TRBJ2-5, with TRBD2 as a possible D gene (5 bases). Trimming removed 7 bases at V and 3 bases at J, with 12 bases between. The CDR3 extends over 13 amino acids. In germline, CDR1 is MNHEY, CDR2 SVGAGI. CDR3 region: CASTPSFEETQYF. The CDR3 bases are TGTGCCAGCACCCCTAGCTTCGAAGAGACCCAGTACTTC.

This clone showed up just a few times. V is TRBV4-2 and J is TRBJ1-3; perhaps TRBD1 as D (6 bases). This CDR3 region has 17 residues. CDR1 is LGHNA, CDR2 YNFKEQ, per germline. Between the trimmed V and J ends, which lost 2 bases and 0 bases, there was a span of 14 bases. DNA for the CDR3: TGTGCCAGCAGCCAAAAAACAGGGCTATACTCTGGAAACACCATATATTTT. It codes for CASSQKTGLYSGNTIYF.

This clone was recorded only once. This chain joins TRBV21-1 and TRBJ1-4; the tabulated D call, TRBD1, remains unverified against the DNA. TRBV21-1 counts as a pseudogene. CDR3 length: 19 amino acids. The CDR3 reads CASSKFARGRNATNEKLFF. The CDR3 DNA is TGTGCCAGCAGCAAATTCGCCAGGGGGCGAAATGCAACTAATGAAAAACTGTTTTTT.

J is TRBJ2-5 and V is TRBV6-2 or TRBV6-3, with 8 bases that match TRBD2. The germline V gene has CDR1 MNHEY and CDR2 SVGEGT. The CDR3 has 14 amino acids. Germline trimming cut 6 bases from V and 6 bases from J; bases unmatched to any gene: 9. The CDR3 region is CASSSWTSPQTQYF. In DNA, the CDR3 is TGTGCCAGCAGCTCATGGACTAGCCCGCAGACCCAGTACTTC.

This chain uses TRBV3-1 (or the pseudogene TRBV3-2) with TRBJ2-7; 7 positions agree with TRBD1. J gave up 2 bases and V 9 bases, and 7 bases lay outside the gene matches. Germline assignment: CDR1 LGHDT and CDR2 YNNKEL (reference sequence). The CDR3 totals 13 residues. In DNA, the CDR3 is TGTGCCAGTGGACCGACAGGGACCTACGAGCAGTACTTC. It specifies CASGPTGTYEQYF.

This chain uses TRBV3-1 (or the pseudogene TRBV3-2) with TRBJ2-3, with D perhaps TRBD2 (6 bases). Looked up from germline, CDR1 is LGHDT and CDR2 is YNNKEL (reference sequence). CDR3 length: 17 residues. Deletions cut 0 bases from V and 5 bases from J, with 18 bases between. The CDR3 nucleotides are TGTGCCAGCAGCCAAGATTCACTAGCTGGTTGGGTAGATACGCAGTATTTT. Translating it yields CASSQDSLAGWVDTQYF.

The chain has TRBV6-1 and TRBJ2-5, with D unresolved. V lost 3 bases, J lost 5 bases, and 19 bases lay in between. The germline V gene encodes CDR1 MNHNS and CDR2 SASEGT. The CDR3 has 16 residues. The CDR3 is CASSEQTPISGETQYF. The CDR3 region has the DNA TGTGCCAGCAGTGAGCAGACGCCAATCAGTGGGGAGACCCAGTACTTC.

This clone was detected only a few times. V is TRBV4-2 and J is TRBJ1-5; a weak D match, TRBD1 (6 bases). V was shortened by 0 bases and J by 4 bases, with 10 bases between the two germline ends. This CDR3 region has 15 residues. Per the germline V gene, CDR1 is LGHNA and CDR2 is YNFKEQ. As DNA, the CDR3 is TGTGCCAGCAGCCAAGATGGTACAGGGAATCAGCCCCAGCATTTT. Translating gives CASSQDGTGNQPQHF.

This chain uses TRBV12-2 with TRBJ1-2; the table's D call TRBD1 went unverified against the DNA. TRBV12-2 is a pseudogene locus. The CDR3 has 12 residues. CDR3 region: CASRLRGYGYTF. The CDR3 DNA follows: TGTGCAAGTCGCTTAAGGGGGTATGGCTACACCTTC.

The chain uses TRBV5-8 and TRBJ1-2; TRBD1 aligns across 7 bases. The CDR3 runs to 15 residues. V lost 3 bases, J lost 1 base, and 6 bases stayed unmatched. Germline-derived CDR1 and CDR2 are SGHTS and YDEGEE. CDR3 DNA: TGTGCCAGCAGCTGGGGGGGACAGATTAACTATGGCTACACCTTC. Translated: CASSWGGQINYGYTF.

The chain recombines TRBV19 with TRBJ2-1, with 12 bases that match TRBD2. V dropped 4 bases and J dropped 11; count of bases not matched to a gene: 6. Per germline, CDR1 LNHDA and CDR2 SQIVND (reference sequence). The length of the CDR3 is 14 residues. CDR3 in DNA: TGTGCCAGTAGTACGAGACTAGCGGGGGAGAAGCAGTTCTTC. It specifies CASSTRLAGEKQFF. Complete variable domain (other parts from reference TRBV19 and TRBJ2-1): DGGITQSPKYLFRKEGQNVTLSCEQNLNHDAMYWYRQDPGQGLRLIYYSQIVNDFQKGDIAEGYSVSREKKESFPLTVTSAQKNPTAFYLCASSTRLAGEKQFFGPGTRLTVL.

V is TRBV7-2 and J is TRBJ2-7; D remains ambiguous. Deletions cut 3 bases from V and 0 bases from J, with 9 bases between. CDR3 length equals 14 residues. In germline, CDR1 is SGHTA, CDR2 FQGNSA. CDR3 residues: CASSFVGRSYEQYF. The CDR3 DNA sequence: TGTGCCAGCAGCTTCGTCGGACGCTCCTACGAGCAGTACTTC. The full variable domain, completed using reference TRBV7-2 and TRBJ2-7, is GAGVSQSPSNKVTEKGKDVELRCDPISGHTALYWYRQSLGQGLEFLIYFQGNSAPDKSGLPSDRFSAERTGGSVSTLTIQRTQQEDSAVYLCASSFVGRSYEQYFGPGTRLTVT.

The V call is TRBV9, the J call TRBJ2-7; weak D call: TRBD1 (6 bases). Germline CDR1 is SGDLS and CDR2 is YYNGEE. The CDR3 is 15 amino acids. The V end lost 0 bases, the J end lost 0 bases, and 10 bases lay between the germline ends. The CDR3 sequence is CASSVGDTSSYEQYF. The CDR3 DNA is TGTGCCAGCAGCGTAGGGGACACGAGCTCCTACGAGCAGTACTTC.

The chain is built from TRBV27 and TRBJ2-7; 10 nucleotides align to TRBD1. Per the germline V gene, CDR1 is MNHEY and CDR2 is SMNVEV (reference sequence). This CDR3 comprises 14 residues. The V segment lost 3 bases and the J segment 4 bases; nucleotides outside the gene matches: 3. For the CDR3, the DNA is TGTGCCAGCAGTTTGGGACAGGGGACGTACGAGCAGTACTTC. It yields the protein CASSLGQGTYEQYF.

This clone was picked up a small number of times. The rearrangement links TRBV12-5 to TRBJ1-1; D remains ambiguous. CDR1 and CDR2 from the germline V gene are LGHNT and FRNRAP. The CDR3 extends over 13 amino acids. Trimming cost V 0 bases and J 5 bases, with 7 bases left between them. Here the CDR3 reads CASGLVKGTEAFF. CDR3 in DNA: TGTGCTAGTGGTTTGGTCAAGGGTACTGAAGCTTTCTTT. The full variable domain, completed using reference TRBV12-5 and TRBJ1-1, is DARVTQTPRHKVTEMGQEVTMRCQPILGHNTVFWYRQTMMQGLELLAYFRNRAPLDDSGMPKDRFSAEMPDATLATLKIQPSEPRDSAVYFCASGLVKGTEAFFGQGTRLTVV.

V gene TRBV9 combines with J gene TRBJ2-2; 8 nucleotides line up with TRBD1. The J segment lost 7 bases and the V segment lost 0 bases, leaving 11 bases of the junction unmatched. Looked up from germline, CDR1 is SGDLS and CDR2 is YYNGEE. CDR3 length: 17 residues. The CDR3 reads CASSVGPGQGAHGELFF. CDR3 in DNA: TGTGCCAGCAGCGTAGGCCCGGGGCAGGGGGCTCACGGGGAGCTGTTTTTT.

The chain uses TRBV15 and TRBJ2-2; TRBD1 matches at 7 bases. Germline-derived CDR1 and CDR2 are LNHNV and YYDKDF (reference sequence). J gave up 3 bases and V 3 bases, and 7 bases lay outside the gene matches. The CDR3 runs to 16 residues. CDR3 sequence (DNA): TGTGCCACCAGCAGGGCTCCGGACAGGTACACCGGGGAGCTGTTTTTT. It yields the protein CATSRAPDRYTGELFF.

The CDR3 DNA follows: TGTGCCAGCAGCGTAGGAGCTAGCGGATACAATGAGCAGTTCTTC. The encoded protein is CASSVGASGYNEQFF. The V and J genes are TRBV9 and TRBJ2-1; 7 nucleotides align to TRBD2. CDR1 SGDLS and CDR2 YYNGEE come from the germline V gene. The CDR3 runs to 15 residues. V trimming: 0 bases; J trimming: 4 bases; junction bases outside the gene matches: 4.